The subject of this entry is one T cell receptor beta chain. One entry per CDR3 protein, called by TCRdb with MiXCR from the 5' RACE reads. This table has about 50,000 distinct CDR3 sequences, 9.3% appearing once. This record belongs to a study of early T cells in non-severe SARS-CoV-2 infection. The CDR3 sequence is 17 residues long. Germline V gene data show CDR1 as MNHEY and CDR2 as SVGAGI. The V end lost 6 bases, the J end lost 1 base, and 16 bases lay between the germline ends. The TCR comes from an adult who was a healthcare worker with PCR-confirmed SARS-CoV-2 infection or an uninfected control (not recorded which). This chain links TRBV6-5 with TRBJ2-6, with D possibly being TRBD1 or TRBD2 (6 bases each). The sequenced material came from whole blood. Written as DNA, the CDR3 is TGTGCCAGCAGGACAGGACTCCGGGGGTCTGGGGCCAACGTCCTGACTTTC. This codes for CASRTGLRGSGANVLTF.